This T cell receptor beta chain was identified during a study of shared clonotypes between healthy human individuals. Study context: The study used three CD4 naive, three CD4 memory, two CD8 naive and one CD8 memory plate per donor. Study observations and caveats: Only blood samples were collected, and tissue repertoires likely differ.

Remarks on this clone: The antigen is undetermined.

Assay execution took place at the deep level. Only in-frame clones appear in the TCRdb table, and some are missing; sequencing was by immunoSEQ multiplex PCR. The table lists under 600,000 clones, approximately 97% of them singletons. This CDR3 region has 19 residues. Germline V gene sequence: CDR1 MDHEN, CDR2 SYDVKM. The receptor comes from a woman in her 30s in good health. The chain uses TRBV28 and TRBJ2-5; 7 bases are shared with TRBD1. The better agreement between TRBJ2-7 and the DNA end casts doubt on the J call. Sequencing input: naive CD4+ T cells sorted from blood. Specified subset: CD45RA+ positively selected. CDR3 in amino acids: CASSPLRGQSLFSSYEQYF. As DNA, the CDR3 is TGTGCCAGCAGCCCCTTAAGGGGACAGTCCCTCTTCAGCTCCTACGAGCAGTACTTC.